This T cell receptor (beta chain) was found in a study of blood T cell repertoires in COVID-19. Looking at the study overall: The United States, Italy and Spain provided the acute and convalescent COVID-19 samples. T cells, B-cell-depleted T cells, or PBMCs supplied cDNA or gDNA.

Per the original data handling: From reference gene primer amplification, estimates of nucleated cell counts were derived. Sequencing was performed with immunoSEQ multiplex PCR; in TCRdb, only in-frame clones are kept and a portion is missing. The DNA gave D and trimming, while V, J and clone size come from that table. This sample has around 50,000 clones, with approximately 85% found just once. The V gene's germline CDR1 is SQVTM and CDR2 ANQGSEA. V shed 5 bases and J shed 0 bases, with 16 bases lying between them. The CDR3 has 15 amino acids. The chain links TRBV29-1 to TRBJ1-1; maybe TRBD1 (5 bases). The sequencing input was peripheral blood. This sequence was found in a man aged 35-49 years with acute or convalescent COVID-19. This CDR3 is CSVSEVWGLNTEAFF. CDR3 coding DNA: TGCAGCGTTTCAGAGGTGTGGGGCCTGAACACTGAAGCTTTCTTT.